The subject of this entry is one T cell receptor (beta chain). The table lists this clone with a count of one. No cognate antigen has been identified for it. Base qualities are not provided; no much larger clone lies one nucleotide away. CDR1 and CDR2 are drawn from the germline V gene (reference sequence): LNHNV, YYDKDF. The CDR3 starts with the cysteine, ends with the phenylalanine, and has 15 residues. Only the CDR3 portion is preserved as DNA: 45 bases, with reading frame beginning at the first base. V and J are trimmed by 6 bases and 7 bases, and the gene matches miss 8 bases of the junction. Enrolling through a virtual design, the prospective study's participants ranged in age from about 18 to 89 years and lived across 24 United States geographic areas. In the prospective study, cohorts were assigned on the basis of participant-reported clinical history obtained from a screening survey and a study questionnaire. For ImmuneRACE Cohort 3, a participant was defined as recovered based on two consecutive negative NP/OP PCR tests, clearance by a healthcare professional, or resolution of symptoms. Mobile phlebotomists in the prospective study collected whole blood, serum and a nasopharyngeal or oropharyngeal swab from every participant. Prospective study participants could optionally give additional blood draws and questionnaires over a roughly two-month period. Blood samples from the prospective study were shipped frozen or at room temperature prior to DNA extraction.

This sample is drawn from a study of blood T cell repertoires in COVID-19 (dated by TCRdb to 2019 to 2021). Background on the whole study: Samples from collaborators originated in the United States, Italy and Spain and spanned both the acute and convalescent phases of COVID-19. The material from the prospective study consisted of cDNA or gDNA derived from T cells, B-cell-depleted T cells, or PBMCs. The dataset comprised deeply sampled blood TCRbeta repertoires from subjects exposed to, actively infected with, or recovered from COVID-19. The repertoires were released in a freely available public database meant as a resource for research on the immune response to SARS-CoV-2. Samples came from the ongoing ImmuneRACE study (first 160 participants) plus 1,254 subjects from 6 global collaborators. The sample metadata nearly always contained a de-identified subject ID, COVID-19 status, age in years and sex. HLA class I and class II types, where available, came from metadata supplied by the sample provider rather than from assay-based typing.

The immunoSEQ Assay, a bias-controlled multiplex PCR, was used to amplify TCRbeta CDR3 regions from genomic DNA. The paper's processing steps were these. Within the assay, amplification of reference gene primers was used to estimate how many nucleated cells each sample contained. To quantify the absolute abundance of each unique TCRbeta CDR3 rearrangement, sequence reads were collapsed and filtered. For each sample, productive Simpson clonality was calculated as the square root of Simpson's diversity index across productive rearrangements. The clones in this table, taken by TCRdb from immuneACCESS, are in-frame only. Not every clone is retained; where verified, under half of the shortfall comes from an unresolved V gene, and the cause of the rest is unknown. V, J and clone size are taken as reported in that table, and D and trimming were inferred from the DNA itself. Recorded for this sample are 300,000 to 450,000 clones; more than 75% of them occurred a single time. 1.2% of the sample is held by the ten biggest clonotypes.

Here is what the overall study found, with its caveats: The quantity of clinical and demographic metadata differed by source and by participant and was supplied without curation.

The source is a woman aged 18-29 years who had recovered from COVID-19. The V and J segments used are TRBV15 and TRBJ2-1; the central 11 bases match TRBD2. Material: PBMCs or T cells enriched from blood (not recorded which). Read as DNA, the sequence is TGTGCCACCAGGATCTTGACTAGCGGGGAAAATGAGCAGTTCTTC. This gives the protein CATRILTSGENEQFF. Beyond the CDR3, the reference TRBV15 and TRBJ2-1 genes provide the residues; the full variable domain reads: DAMVIQNPRYQVTQFGKPVTLSCSQTLNHNVMYWYQQKSSQAPKLLFHYYDKDFNNEADTPDNFQSRRPNTSFCFLDIRSPGLGDTAMYLCATRILTSGENEQFFGPGTRLTVL.